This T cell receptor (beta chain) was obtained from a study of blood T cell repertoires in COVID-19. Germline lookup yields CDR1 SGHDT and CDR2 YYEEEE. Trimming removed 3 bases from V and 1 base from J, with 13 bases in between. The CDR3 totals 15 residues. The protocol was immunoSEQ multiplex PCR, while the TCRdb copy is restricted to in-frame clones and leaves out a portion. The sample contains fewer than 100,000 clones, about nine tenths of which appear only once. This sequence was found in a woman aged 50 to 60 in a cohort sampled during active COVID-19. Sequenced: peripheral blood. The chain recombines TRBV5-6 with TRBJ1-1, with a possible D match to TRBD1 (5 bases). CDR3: CASSSKGQQNTEAFF. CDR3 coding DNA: TGTGCCAGCAGCTCGAAGGGGCAGCAGAACACTGAAGCTTTCTTT. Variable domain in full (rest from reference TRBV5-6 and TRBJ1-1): DAGVTQSPTHLIKTRGQQVTLRCSPKSGHDTVSWYQQALGQGPQFIFQYYEEEERQRGNFPDRFSGHQFPNYSSELNVNALLLGDSALYLCASSSKGQQNTEAFFGQGTRLTVV.